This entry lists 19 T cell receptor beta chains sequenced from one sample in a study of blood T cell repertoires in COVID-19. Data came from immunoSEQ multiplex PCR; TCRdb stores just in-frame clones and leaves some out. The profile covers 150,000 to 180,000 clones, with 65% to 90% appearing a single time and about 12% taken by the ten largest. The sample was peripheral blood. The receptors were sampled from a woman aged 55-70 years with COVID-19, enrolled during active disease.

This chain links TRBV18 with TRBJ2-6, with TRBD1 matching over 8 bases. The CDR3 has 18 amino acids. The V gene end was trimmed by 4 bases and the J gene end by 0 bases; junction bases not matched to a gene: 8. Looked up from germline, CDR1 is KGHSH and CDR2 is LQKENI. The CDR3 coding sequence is TGTGCCAGCTCACGACCGACAGGGGCTACCTCTGGGGCCAACGTCCTGACTTTC. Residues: CASSRPTGATSGANVLTF.

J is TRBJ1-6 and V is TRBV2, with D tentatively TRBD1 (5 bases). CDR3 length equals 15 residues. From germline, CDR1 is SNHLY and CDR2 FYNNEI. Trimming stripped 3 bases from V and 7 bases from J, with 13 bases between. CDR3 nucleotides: TGTGCCAGCAGTGAGGAAGTCAGGGCGAATTCACCCCTCCACTTT. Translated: CASSEEVRANSPLHF.

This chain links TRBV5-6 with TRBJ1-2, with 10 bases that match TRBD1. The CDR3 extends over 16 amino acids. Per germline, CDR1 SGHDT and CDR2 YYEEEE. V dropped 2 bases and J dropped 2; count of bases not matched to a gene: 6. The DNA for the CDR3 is TGTGCCAGCAGCTTTCCTGGGACAGGGGTGAACTATGGCTACACCTTC. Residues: CASSFPGTGVNYGYTF.

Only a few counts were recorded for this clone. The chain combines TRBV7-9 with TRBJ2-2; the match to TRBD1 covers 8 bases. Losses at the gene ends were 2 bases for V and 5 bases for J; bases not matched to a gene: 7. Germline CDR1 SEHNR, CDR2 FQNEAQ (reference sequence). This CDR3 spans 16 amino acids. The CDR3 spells CASSLSGGLRTGELFF. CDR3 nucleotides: TGTGCCAGCAGCTTATCAGGGGGCTTGCGAACCGGGGAGCTGTTTTTT.

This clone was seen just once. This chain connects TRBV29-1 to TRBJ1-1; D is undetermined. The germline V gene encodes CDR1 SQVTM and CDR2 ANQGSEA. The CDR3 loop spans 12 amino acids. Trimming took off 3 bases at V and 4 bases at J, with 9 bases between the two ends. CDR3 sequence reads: CSVERGSTEAFF. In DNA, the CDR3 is TGCAGCGTTGAGCGCGGGAGCACTGAAGCTTTCTTT.

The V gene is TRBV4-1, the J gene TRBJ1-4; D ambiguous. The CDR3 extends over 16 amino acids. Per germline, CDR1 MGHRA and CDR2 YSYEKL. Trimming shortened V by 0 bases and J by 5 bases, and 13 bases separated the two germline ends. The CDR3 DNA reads TGCGCCAGCAGCCAAGATCCCGGAGTTGCGAATGAAAAACTGTTTTTT. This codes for CASSQDPGVANEKLFF.

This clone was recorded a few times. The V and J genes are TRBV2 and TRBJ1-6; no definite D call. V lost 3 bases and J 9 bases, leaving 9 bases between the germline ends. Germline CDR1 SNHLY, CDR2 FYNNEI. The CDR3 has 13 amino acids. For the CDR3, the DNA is TGTGCCAGCAGTGAGGCGAGGAGTTCACCCCTCCACTTT. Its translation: CASSEARSSPLHF.

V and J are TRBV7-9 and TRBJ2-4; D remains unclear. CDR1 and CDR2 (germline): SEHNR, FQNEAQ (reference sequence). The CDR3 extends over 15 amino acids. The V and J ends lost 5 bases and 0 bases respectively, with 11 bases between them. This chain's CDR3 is CASSLLRQAKNIQYF. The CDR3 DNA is TGTGCCAGCAGCCTTCTTAGACAAGCCAAAAACATTCAGTACTTC.

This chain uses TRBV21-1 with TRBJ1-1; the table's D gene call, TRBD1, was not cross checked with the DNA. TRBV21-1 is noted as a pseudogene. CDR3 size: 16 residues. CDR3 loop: CASSNSPTGDYTEAFF. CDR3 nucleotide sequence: TGTGCCAGCAGCAATTCCCCCACAGGGGACTACACTGAAGCTTTCTTT.

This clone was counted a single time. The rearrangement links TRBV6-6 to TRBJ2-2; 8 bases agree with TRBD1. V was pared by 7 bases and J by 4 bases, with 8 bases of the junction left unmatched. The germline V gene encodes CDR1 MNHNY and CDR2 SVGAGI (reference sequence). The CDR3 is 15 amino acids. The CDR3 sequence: CASIQGQGATGELFF. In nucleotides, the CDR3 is TGTGCCAGCATCCAAGGACAGGGTGCCACCGGGGAGCTGTTTTTT.

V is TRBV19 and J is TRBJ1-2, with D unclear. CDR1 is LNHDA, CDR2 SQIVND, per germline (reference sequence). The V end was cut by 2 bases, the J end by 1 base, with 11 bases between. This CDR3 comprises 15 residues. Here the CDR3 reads CASSIMGRYNYGYTF. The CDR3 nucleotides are TGTGCCAGTAGTATAATGGGCAGATATAACTATGGCTACACCTTC.

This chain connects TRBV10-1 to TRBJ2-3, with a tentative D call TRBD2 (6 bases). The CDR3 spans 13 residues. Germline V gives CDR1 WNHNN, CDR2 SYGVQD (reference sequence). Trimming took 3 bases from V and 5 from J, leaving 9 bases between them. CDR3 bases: TGCGCCAGCAGTGATGGGGGGAGAGATACGCAGTATTTT. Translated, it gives CASSDGGRDTQYF.

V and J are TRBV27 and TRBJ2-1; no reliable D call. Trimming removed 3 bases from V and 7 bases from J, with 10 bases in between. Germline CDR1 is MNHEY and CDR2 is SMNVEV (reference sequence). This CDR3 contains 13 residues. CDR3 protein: CASSFRQLNEQFF. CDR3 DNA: TGTGCCAGCAGTTTCCGACAACTTAATGAGCAGTTCTTC.

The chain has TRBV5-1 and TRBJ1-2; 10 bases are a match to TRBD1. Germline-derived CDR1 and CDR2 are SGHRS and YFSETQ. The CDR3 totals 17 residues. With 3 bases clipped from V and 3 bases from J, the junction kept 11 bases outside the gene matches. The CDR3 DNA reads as TGCGCCAGCAGCTCCGCCGGGACAGGGGTTTTCCACTATGGCTACACCTTC. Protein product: CASSSAGTGVFHYGYTF.

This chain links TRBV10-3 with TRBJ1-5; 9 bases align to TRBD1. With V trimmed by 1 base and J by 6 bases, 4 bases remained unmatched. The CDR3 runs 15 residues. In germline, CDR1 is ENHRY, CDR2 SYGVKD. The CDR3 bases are TGTGCCATCAGTGAGTTGGACAGGGGCGGTCAGCCCCAGCATTTT. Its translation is CAISELDRGGQPQHF.

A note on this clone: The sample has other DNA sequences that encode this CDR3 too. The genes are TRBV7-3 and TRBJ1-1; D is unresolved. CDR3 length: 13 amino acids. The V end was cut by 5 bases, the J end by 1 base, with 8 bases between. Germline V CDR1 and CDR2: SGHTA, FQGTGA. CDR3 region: CASSLTGNTEAFF. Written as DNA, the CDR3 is TGTGCCAGCAGCCTGACGGGGAACACTGAAGCTTTCTTT.

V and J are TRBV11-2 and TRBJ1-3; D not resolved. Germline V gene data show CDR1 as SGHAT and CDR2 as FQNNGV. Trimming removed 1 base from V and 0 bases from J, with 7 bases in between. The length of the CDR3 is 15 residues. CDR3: CASSLAGFSGNTIYF. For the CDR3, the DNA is TGTGCCAGCAGCTTAGCGGGGTTCTCTGGAAACACCATATATTTT.

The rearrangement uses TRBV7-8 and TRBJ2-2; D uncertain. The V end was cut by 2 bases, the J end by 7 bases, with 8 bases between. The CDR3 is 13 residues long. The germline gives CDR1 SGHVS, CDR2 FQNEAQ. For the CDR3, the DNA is TGTGCCAGCAGCTTAAGACGCGGCGGGGAGCTGTTTTTT. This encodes CASSLRRGGELFF.

The CDR3 DNA is TGTGCCAGTGGGACAGGGAACACTGAAGCTTTCTTT. It specifies CASGTGNTEAFF. The chain has TRBV6-5 and TRBJ1-1, with TRBD1 matching 8 bases. This CDR3 region has 12 residues. V lost 9 bases, J lost 1 base, and 1 base stayed unmatched. Germline assignment: CDR1 MNHEY and CDR2 SVGAGI.